Presented here are 31 T cell receptor beta chains from one specimen sequenced in a study of a mutant IDH1 vaccine in newly diagnosed glioma. Their specific antigens are unknown. Time point denoted: week 35, safety follow-up. Each dose of the vaccine consisted of 300 ug of mutant IDH1 20-mer peptide, with topical imiquimod. The table came from immunoSEQ multiplex PCR; TCRdb's copy has only in-frame clones and leaves some out. The sample records tens of thousands of clones, about four fifths being singletons. The sequencing here drew on PBMCs, taken from a glioma patient whose treatment included an IDH1 peptide vaccine. The receptor set was obtained from a man aged 35 to 55 with glioma. Some clones in this sample may be carry-over from other donors' samples.

The chain couples TRBV10-3 to TRBJ2-7; D perhaps matches TRBD1 (6 bases). CDR1 is ENHRY, CDR2 SYGVKD, per germline. CDR3 size: 15 residues. Trimming cost V 2 bases and J 1 base, with 12 bases left between them. Written as DNA, the CDR3 is TGTGCCATCAGTGAGCCTTCCAGGGGATCCTACGAGCAGTACTTC. This codes for CAISEPSRGSYEQYF.

This clone has more than one count but fewer than ten. This rearrangement joins TRBV2 to TRBJ2-7; D may be TRBD1 or TRBD2 (5 bases each). The V end was cut by 3 bases, the J end by 2 bases, with 11 bases between. Germline lookup yields CDR1 SNHLY and CDR2 FYNNEI. The CDR3 runs to 14 residues. This chain's CDR3 is CASSERGRTYEQYF. In nucleotides, the CDR3 is TGTGCCAGCAGTGAGAGGGGCAGAACCTACGAGCAGTACTTC.

This clone was seen only a few times. The rearrangement joins TRBV30 to TRBJ2-2; no definite D call. CDR3 length equals 13 residues. Trimming cost V 0 bases and J 3 bases, with 5 bases left between them. CDR1 is GTSNPN, CDR2 SVGIG, per germline (reference sequence). The CDR3 DNA reads as TGTGCCTGGAGTGTACAGCACACCGGGGAGCTGTTTTTT. As protein: CAWSVQHTGELFF.

The J gene is TRBJ2-2, the V gene TRBV2; D not certain. Germline V CDR1 and CDR2: SNHLY, FYNNEI. V lost 2 bases, J lost 1 base, and 5 bases lay in between. The CDR3 extends over 14 amino acids. The DNA for the CDR3 is TGTGCCAGCAGTGAAATACAGAACACCGGGGAGCTGTTTTTT. Its protein is CASSEIQNTGELFF.

This clone occurred once. The J gene is TRBJ1-2, the V gene TRBV5-6, with no clear D. The germline gives CDR1 SGHDT, CDR2 YYEEEE. V lost 4 bases and J lost 7, with 8 bases in between. The CDR3 spans 11 residues. This CDR3 reads CASSRRSGYTF. The CDR3 DNA reads as TGTGCCAGCAGCCGCCGGTCTGGCTACACCTTC. The whole variable domain, remainder taken from reference TRBV5-6 and TRBJ1-2, is DAGVTQSPTHLIKTRGQQVTLRCSPKSGHDTVSWYQQALGQGPQFIFQYYEEEERQRGNFPDRFSGHQFPNYSSELNVNALLLGDSALYLCASSRRSGYTFGSGTRLTVV.

V usage is TRBV5-1 and J usage is TRBJ1-2; weak D call: TRBD1 (5 bases). The CDR3 sequence is 15 residues long. Per the germline V gene, CDR1 is SGHRS and CDR2 is YFSETQ. Trimming pared 5 bases from V and 7 bases from J, leaving 21 bases between. This CDR3 is CASRGESTLRGGYTF. The CDR3 region has the DNA TGCGCCAGCAGAGGGGAATCCACGCTGCGGGGTGGCTACACCTTC. Looking up the rest from reference TRBV5-1 and TRBJ1-2 gives the full variable domain: KAGVTQTPRYLIKTRGQQVTLSCSPISGHRSVSWYQQTPGQGLQFLFEYFSETQRNKGNFPGRFSGRQFSNSRSEMNVSTLELGDSALYLCASRGESTLRGGYTFGSGTRLTVV.

The rearrangement links TRBV7-6 to TRBJ2-7, with 7 bases lining up with TRBD2. Trimming removed 1 base from V and 0 bases from J; junction bases left unmatched: 3. From germline, CDR1 is SGHVS and CDR2 FNYEAQ. This CDR3 comprises 15 residues. This CDR3 is CASSLDTSDSYEQYF. The CDR3 region has the DNA TGTGCCAGCAGCTTAGACACTAGCGACTCCTACGAGCAGTACTTC.

V and J are TRBV27 and TRBJ2-2; D is ambiguous. Per germline, CDR1 MNHEY and CDR2 SMNVEV (reference sequence). V was clipped by 1 base and J by 4 bases, with 4 bases between them. The CDR3 is made up of 13 amino acids. This CDR3 is CASSLLGTGELFF. The CDR3 DNA is TGTGCCAGCAGTTTATTGGGCACCGGGGAGCTGTTTTTT.

The chain has TRBV6-5 and TRBJ1-1; D gene uncertain. Germline V CDR1 and CDR2: MNHEY, SVGAGI. Trimming pared 8 bases from V and 3 bases from J, leaving 7 bases between. This CDR3 spans 11 amino acids. The CDR3 sequence: CASVSDTEAFF. CDR3 sequence (DNA): TGTGCCAGCGTTTCCGACACTGAAGCTTTCTTT.

The chain links TRBV2 to TRBJ1-1, with D perhaps matching TRBD1 (5 bases). V lost 8 bases and J 4 bases, leaving 8 bases between the germline ends. The CDR3 has 11 residues. Germline CDR1 reads SNHLY; CDR2 reads FYNNEI. Here the CDR3 DNA reads TGTGCCAGCGGCAGGGCCACTGAAGCTTTCTTT. Translation gives CASGRATEAFF.

The V gene is TRBV7-6, the J gene TRBJ1-6; D gene uncertain. This CDR3 region has 16 residues. Germline CDR1 reads SGHVS; CDR2 reads FNYEAQ. Trimming cost V 0 bases and J 0 bases, with 6 bases left between them. The CDR3 is CASSLAPSSYNSPLHF. The CDR3 nucleotides read TGTGCCAGCAGCTTAGCACCTAGCTCCTATAATTCACCCCTCCACTTT.

This sequence joins TRBV7-9 and TRBJ2-1; D is ambiguous. The germline V gene has CDR1 SEHNR and CDR2 FQNEAQ (reference sequence). The CDR3 is 12 residues long. Trimming took 1 base from V and 10 from J, leaving 8 bases between them. The CDR3 DNA reads as TGTGCCAGCAGCTTAGTTACCGGGGAGCAGTTCTTC. This translates into CASSLVTGEQFF.

The V and J genes are TRBV7-9 and TRBJ1-4, with a weak D call TRBD1 (5 bases). Germline values: CDR1 SEHNR, CDR2 FQNEAQ (reference sequence). V shed 5 bases and J shed 0 bases, with 7 bases lying between them. The CDR3 runs 14 residues. CDR3 DNA: TGTGCCAGCAGCGACAGCGCAACTAATGAAAAACTGTTTTTT. It encodes CASSDSATNEKLFF.

The chain recombines TRBV7-2 with TRBJ2-1; a weak D match, TRBD1 (5 bases). CDR1 and CDR2 (germline): SGHTA, FQGNSA. This CDR3 region has 14 residues. V lost 8 bases and J 2 bases, leaving 13 bases between the germline ends. Here the CDR3 DNA reads TGTGCCAGCGGCCCCTGGGGCCCCTACAATGAGCAGTTCTTC. Its translation is CASGPWGPYNEQFF.

This sequence joins TRBV7-8 and TRBJ2-2; perhaps TRBD1 as D (6 bases). The CDR3 covers 15 residues. Deletions cut 4 bases from V and 5 bases from J, with 14 bases between. The germline V gene has CDR1 SGHVS and CDR2 FQNEAQ. The CDR3 DNA follows: TGTGCCAGCAGCTGGGCAGTGCAGGGGACCGGGGAGCTGTTTTTT. It encodes CASSWAVQGTGELFF.

The V gene is TRBV9, the J gene TRBJ1-4; D unresolved. Trimming shortened V by 2 bases and J by 5 bases, and 16 bases separated the two germline ends. CDR1 SGDLS and CDR2 YYNGEE come from the germline V gene. The CDR3 sequence is 16 residues long. CDR3 bases: TGTGCCAGCAGCGTTAGCCGGACGGAATCGAATGAAAAACTGTTTTTT. Its protein is CASSVSRTESNEKLFF.

The genes are TRBV27 and TRBJ2-1; possibly TRBD1 for D (6 bases). Germline V lookup: CDR1 MNHEY, CDR2 SMNVEV (reference sequence). The CDR3 sequence is 12 residues long. Trimming left V 3 bases short and J 8 bases short, with 8 bases between. For the CDR3, the DNA is TGTGCCAGCAGTTTCAGGGGCGATGAGCAGTTCTTC. This sequence encodes CASSFRGDEQFF.

This clone was seen just once. The V call is TRBV30, the J call TRBJ2-5; D may be TRBD1 or TRBD2 (6 bases each). There are 12 residues in the CDR3. Germline V gene data show CDR1 as GTSNPN and CDR2 as SVGIG (reference sequence). V was clipped by 7 bases and J by 7 bases, with 16 bases between them. The CDR3 protein is CASGDLGGTQYF. The CDR3 region has the DNA TGTGCCTCAGGGGACTTGGGAGGGACCCAGTACTTC.

The chain has TRBV14 and TRBJ1-4; D remains unclear. The CDR3 contains 16 residues. V lost 1 base to trimming and J lost 6 bases, with 15 bases between them. Germline CDR1 and CDR2: SGHDN and FVKESK. In DNA, the CDR3 is TGTGCCAGCAGCCAAGTTGGAACATTTCCGCATGAAAAACTGTTTTTT. It encodes CASSQVGTFPHEKLFF.

V is TRBV19 and J is TRBJ2-7; a possible D gene is TRBD2 (6 bases). The germline CDR1 and CDR2 sequences are LNHDA and SQIVND (reference sequence). The CDR3 totals 14 residues. The germline V and J ends were trimmed by 8 bases and 0 bases, with 14 bases remaining between them. The CDR3 sequence is CASSGRSPSYEQYF. CDR3 coding DNA: TGTGCCAGTTCGGGGAGGTCGCCCTCCTACGAGCAGTACTTC.

This sequence joins TRBV5-8 and TRBJ1-4; 10 bases match TRBD1. The CDR3 sequence is 18 residues long. Germline CDR1 is SGHTS and CDR2 is YDEGEE. Trimming at V came to 4 bases and at J to 0 bases, leaving 9 bases not matched to a gene. CDR3 residues: CASSGLTGGLSTNEKLFF. The CDR3 DNA reads as TGTGCCAGCAGCGGTTTGACAGGGGGCTTATCAACTAATGAAAAACTGTTTTTT.

V usage is TRBV6-5 and J usage is TRBJ2-3, with TRBD2 matching 8 bases. The ends lost 5 bases at V and 2 bases at J; junction bases unmatched: 6. The CDR3 runs to 15 residues. The germline gives CDR1 MNHEY, CDR2 SVGAGI. CDR3 protein: CASSKRGTTTDTQYF. In DNA form, the CDR3 reads TGTGCCAGCAGTAAGCGGGGGACAACCACAGATACGCAGTATTTT.

The rearrangement links TRBV9 to TRBJ2-1, with TRBD2 matching over 9 bases. The J segment lost 6 bases and the V segment lost 6 bases, leaving 10 bases of the junction unmatched. This CDR3 has 15 residues. Germline V gene data show CDR1 as SGDLS and CDR2 as YYNGEE. CDR3 amino acids: CASNLGAGGLNEQFF. Written as DNA, the CDR3 is TGTGCCAGCAACCTTGGGGCGGGGGGGCTCAATGAGCAGTTCTTC.

The chain combines TRBV11-2 with TRBJ2-6, with TRBD1 matching over 9 bases. The CDR3 covers 19 residues. J gave up 1 base and V 2 bases, and 9 bases lay outside the gene matches. Germline-derived CDR1 and CDR2 are SGHAT and FQNNGV. This CDR3 is CASSLNGVTGGSGANVLTF. In nucleotides, the CDR3 is TGTGCCAGCAGCTTAAATGGCGTGACAGGGGGATCTGGGGCCAACGTCCTGACTTTC. Drawing the rest from reference TRBV11-2 and TRBJ2-6, the complete variable domain is EAGVAQSPRYKIIEKRQSVAFWCNPISGHATLYWYQQILGQGPKLLIQFQNNGVVDDSQLPKDRFSAERLKGVDSTLKIQPAKLEDSAVYLCASSLNGVTGGSGANVLTFGAGSRLTVL.

V gene TRBV29-1 combines with J gene TRBJ1-2; D gene uncertain. The germline gives CDR1 SQVTM, CDR2 ANQGSEA. The ends were cut back, 0 bases at V and 4 bases at J, with 9 bases in the middle. This CDR3 comprises 13 residues. The CDR3 loop is CSVEDRSGYGYTF. The CDR3 DNA follows: TGCAGCGTTGAAGACAGGTCCGGCTATGGCTACACCTTC.

The chain is built from TRBV30 and TRBJ1-6, with D hard to call. Per the germline V gene, CDR1 is GTSNPN and CDR2 is SVGIG (reference sequence). The CDR3 consists of 13 residues. The V end was cut by 2 bases, the J end by 6 bases, with 8 bases between. The CDR3 spells CAWSRGSNSPLHF. For the CDR3, the DNA is TGTGCCTGGAGTCGGGGTAGTAATTCACCCCTCCACTTT.

This chain joins TRBV18 and TRBJ2-2; unclear D gene. CDR1 and CDR2 (germline): KGHSH, LQKENI. V gave up 2 bases and J gave up 6 bases, with 16 bases separating them. This CDR3 spans 16 amino acids. The CDR3 spells CASSPVRTMRSGELFF. For the CDR3, the DNA is TGTGCCAGCTCACCAGTTCGAACCATGCGTTCCGGGGAGCTGTTTTTT.

The CDR3 protein is CASSESGDNSPLHF. Here the CDR3 DNA reads TGTGCCAGCAGTGAATCAGGGGATAATTCACCCCTCCACTTT. This chain links TRBV2 with TRBJ1-6, with a possible D match to TRBD1 (6 bases). Germline V gene data show CDR1 as SNHLY and CDR2 as FYNNEI. With 2 bases removed from V and 5 bases from J, the gap between germline ends came to 7 bases. The CDR3 length is 14 residues. Variable domain in full (rest from reference TRBV2 and TRBJ1-6): EPEVTQTPSHQVTQMGQEVILRCVPISNHLYFYWYRQILGQKVEFLVSFYNNEISEKSEIFDDQFSVERPDGSNFTLKIRSTKLEDSAMYFCASSESGDNSPLHFGNGTRLTVT.

V and J are TRBV18 and TRBJ1-1, with D possibly being TRBD1 (6 bases). The CDR3 has 13 amino acids. V lost 8 bases and J lost 0, with 10 bases in between. CDR1 is KGHSH, CDR2 LQKENI, per germline. Here the CDR3 DNA reads TGTGCCAGCCAGGGACAATTGAACACTGAAGCTTTCTTT. Its translation is CASQGQLNTEAFF.

The rearrangement links TRBV29-1 to TRBJ1-6, with D perhaps matching TRBD1 (6 bases). This CDR3 spans 13 amino acids. From germline, CDR1 is SQVTM and CDR2 ANQGSEA. V was cut by 6 bases and J by 4 bases, with 10 bases left in between. CDR3 protein: CSVRDKYNSPLHF. In DNA form, the CDR3 reads TGCAGCGTCCGGGACAAATATAATTCACCCCTCCACTTT.

The CDR3 protein is CASSEPGNTEAFF. CDR3 DNA sequence: TGCGCCAGCAGTGAACCAGGGAACACTGAAGCTTTCTTT. V is TRBV10-1 and J is TRBJ1-1; D is ambiguous. The CDR3 sequence is 13 residues long. The V end was cut by 3 bases, the J end by 1 base, with 6 bases between. The V gene's germline CDR1 is WNHNN and CDR2 SYGVQD (reference sequence).